What follows is one T cell receptor beta chain and its context. These data belong to a study of TIL therapy for anti-PD-1-resistant metastatic lung cancer. About the study: Patients had a median age of around 54 years (range about 35-85).

The libraries were made with immunoSEQ v3. Each library reached roughly 2 million read pairs, or 5-6 million at deep level. Sequencing was performed with immunoSEQ multiplex PCR; in TCRdb, only in-frame clones are kept and a portion is missing. The sample shows tens of thousands of clones, around 80% of them seen only once. The time point here: pre-treatment sample, taken before nivolumab and TIL therapy. CDR1 is SQVTM and CDR2 is ANQGSEA in the germline V gene. This CDR3 region has 12 residues. V lost 3 bases to trimming and J lost 8 bases, with 10 bases between them. The V call is TRBV29-1, the J call TRBJ1-4, with TRBD1 as a possible D gene (6 bases). This receptor was identified in a woman between 30 and 80 years old with non-small cell lung cancer. This specimen was blood, taken at baseline. The CDR3 DNA is TGCAGCGTTGATCGGGGGGGCGAAAAACTGTTTTTT. Amino acids: CSVDRGGEKLFF. Variable domain in full (rest from reference TRBV29-1 and TRBJ1-4): SAVISQKPSRDICQRGTSLTIQCQVDSQVTMMFWYRQQPGQSLTLIATANQGSEATYESGFVIDKFPISRPNLTFSTLTVSNMSPEDSSIYLCSVDRGGEKLFFGSGTQLSVL.